Each of the 5 T cell receptor beta chains below was sequenced from the same sample in a study of cytomegalovirus exposure and HLA in healthy donors. Amplification used 60 Vbeta primers and 13 Jbeta primers. Clones were read by immunoSEQ multiplex PCR, and TCRdb kept only the in-frame ones, dropping some. The table records some 110,000 clones, around 84% of them present only once. The material sequenced was PBMCs. The receptors originated from a man aged 25-45 years in good health and CMV-seronegative.

J is TRBJ2-1 and V is TRBV29-1; 8 bases align to TRBD1. The germline V gene has CDR1 SQVTM and CDR2 ANQGSEA. J gave up 15 bases and V 1 base, and 8 bases lay outside the gene matches. This CDR3 has 12 residues. CDR3 DNA: TGCAGCGTTGAAGGGGGACAGGCCTTTCGGTTCTTC. As protein: CSVEGGQAFRFF.

J is TRBJ1-1 and V is TRBV7-9, with 9 bases aligning to TRBD1. The CDR3 is made up of 15 amino acids. CDR1 and CDR2 from the germline V gene are SEHNR and FQNEAQ (reference sequence). V trimming: 5 bases; J trimming: 10 bases; junction bases outside the gene matches: 14. For the CDR3, the DNA is TGTGCCAGCAGCATAACCCCGGGACAGGGAAAGGGAGCTTTCTTT. Its protein product is CASSITPGQGKGAFF.

The rearrangement uses TRBV4-1 and TRBJ2-5; 8 positions agree with TRBD1. The CDR3 has 16 residues. The trim removed 4 bases at V and 5 bases at J, leaving 12 bases unmatched. Germline CDR1 is MGHRA and CDR2 is YSYEKL. CDR3 sequence reads: CASSPRERQGSETQYF. The CDR3 DNA is TGCGCCAGCAGCCCAAGGGAAAGACAGGGGAGTGAGACCCAGTACTTC.

The V call is TRBV11-2, the J call TRBJ2-5; 9 bases map to TRBD2. Looked up from germline, CDR1 is SGHAT and CDR2 is FQNNGV. The CDR3 has 16 residues. Trimming at V came to 0 bases and at J to 2 bases, leaving 4 bases not matched to a gene. The CDR3 loop reads CASSLDPAGGQETQYF. The CDR3 DNA reads TGTGCCAGCAGCTTAGATCCAGCGGGGGGACAAGAGACCCAGTACTTC.

This rearrangement joins TRBV4-3 to TRBJ2-7; perhaps TRBD1 as D (6 bases). This CDR3 has 14 residues. CDR1 is LGHNA and CDR2 is YSLEER in the germline V gene. The V and J ends lost 1 base and 5 bases respectively, with 12 bases between them. The CDR3 is CASSQVGGHDEQYF. Here the CDR3 DNA reads TGCGCCAGCAGCCAAGTTGGGGGACACGACGAGCAGTACTTC.